The clone carrying this TCR beta chain was observed a few times. The germline CDR1 and CDR2 sequences are SNHLY and FYNNEI. Trimming pared 7 bases from V and 7 bases from J, leaving 19 bases between. This CDR3 is built from 14 residues. The entry originates in a study of T-cell reconstitution after alpha-beta-depleted transplantation in children. A library of TCRbeta sequences, prepared with unique molecular identifiers, was generated. TCRdb itself ran the PCR reads through MiXCR, one entry per CDR3 protein. The sample shows approximately 980,000 distinct CDR3 sequences, about 29% of them seen only once.

The gene calls are TRBV2 and TRBJ1-2; weak D call: TRBD1 (5 bases). The TCR originated in a boy under three years old who had a stem cell transplant for SCID, so the T cells may come from the graft donor. This specimen consisted of PBMCs, mostly from graft donor cells, obtained 360 days after TCRalphabeta/CD19-depleted stem cell transplant. CDR3 coding DNA: TGTGCCAGCATAGGACAAGTCGTCAGTCGTGGCTACACCTTC. Translation gives CASIGQVVSRGYTF.